The rows below give T cell receptor beta chains drawn from one sample of a study of T cell repertoires in cytomegalovirus infection. TCRdb independently ran MiXCR on the reads; one entry per CDR3 protein. Of 200,000 to 300,000 distinct CDR3 sequences listed, approximately 9.1% are singletons. Sequenced material: PBMCs. Receptor source: a human donor in good health (CMV status not recorded). Some clones in this sample may be carry-over from other donors' samples. Both conserved end residues are part of each CDR3. The order of the fields is D gene, V gene, J gene, clone size, CDR3 DNA, CDR3 protein. A D gene is named only where the DNA matches it firmly. Not all rows give a size; the values are once, few, many and, for expanded clones, a class.

d_call: -; v_call: TRBV7-3; j_call: TRBJ1-1; clone_size: many; cdr3_nt: TGTGCCAGCAGCTCACGACCTCTATTACAGCTGAACACTGAAGCTTTCTTT; cdr3_aa: CASSSRPLLQLNTEAFF
d_call: TRBD1; v_call: TRBV12-3/TRBV12-4; j_call: TRBJ1-5; clone_size: few; cdr3_nt: TGTGCCAGCATGCCAATCGGGACAGGGATGAGTCAGCCCCAGCATTTT; cdr3_aa: CASMPIGTGMSQPQHF
d_call: TRBD2; v_call: TRBV7-2; j_call: TRBJ2-7; clone_size: many; cdr3_nt: TGTGCCAGCAGCCTAATCGGGACTAGCGTCAACGAGCAGTACTTC; cdr3_aa: CASSLIGTSVNEQYF
d_call: -; v_call: TRBV6-2/TRBV6-3; j_call: TRBJ1-1; clone_size: many; cdr3_nt: TGTGCCAGCAGTTACCTGGCAGGGAGGGACACTGAAGCTTTCTTT; cdr3_aa: CASSYLAGRDTEAFF
d_call: -; v_call: TRBV29-1; j_call: TRBJ2-7; clone_size: -; cdr3_nt: TGCAGCGCAGGGACTTTGTCGGGGAACCAACACGAGCAGTACTTC; cdr3_aa: CSAGTLSGNQHEQYF
d_call: -; v_call: TRBV7-2; j_call: TRBJ1-4; clone_size: -; cdr3_nt: TGTGCCAGCAGTAGGCAGCGGGGGGAAAAACTGTTTTTT; cdr3_aa: CASSRQRGEKLFF
d_call: -; v_call: TRBV4-1; j_call: TRBJ1-2; clone_size: many; cdr3_nt: TGCGCCAGCAGCCAACATGGACGTCCCGGACGACGGACTAACTATGGCTACACCTTC; cdr3_aa: CASSQHGRPGRRTNYGYTF
d_call: -; v_call: TRBV7-2; j_call: TRBJ1-2; clone_size: many; cdr3_nt: TGTGCCAGCAGCTTAGCAGGTTCCGCTGGCTACACCTTC; cdr3_aa: CASSLAGSAGYTF
d_call: TRBD1; v_call: TRBV7-9; j_call: TRBJ2-1; clone_size: -; cdr3_nt: TGTGCCAGCAGCTCCGACAGGGCGGGCAATGAGCAGTTCTTC; cdr3_aa: CASSSDRAGNEQFF
d_call: -; v_call: TRBV18; j_call: TRBJ1-4; clone_size: -; cdr3_nt: TGTGCCAGCTCACCACCAGAGCGGGGGAAATCTAATGAAAAACTGTTTTTT; cdr3_aa: CASSPPERGKSNEKLFF
d_call: TRBD2; v_call: TRBV2; j_call: TRBJ2-1; clone_size: -; cdr3_nt: TGTGCCAGCGGGAGGGTCTCCTACAATGAGCAGTTCTTC; cdr3_aa: CASGRVSYNEQFF
d_call: -; v_call: TRBV29-1; j_call: TRBJ2-1; clone_size: -; cdr3_nt: TGCAGCGTTGATAGCGGACTCGGGGGTGAGCAGTTCTTC; cdr3_aa: CSVDSGLGGEQFF
d_call: -; v_call: TRBV28; j_call: TRBJ2-3; clone_size: few; cdr3_nt: TGTGCCAGCAGCGGAATACAATTTGGTACAGATACGCAGTATTTT; cdr3_aa: CASSGIQFGTDTQYF
d_call: TRBD1; v_call: TRBV19; j_call: TRBJ1-3; clone_size: few; cdr3_nt: TGTGCCAGTAGTGTCCACCGGGACAGGGAAATTTCCATATATTTT; cdr3_aa: CASSVHRDREISIYF
d_call: TRBD1; v_call: TRBV7-2; j_call: TRBJ2-3; clone_size: few; cdr3_nt: TGTGCCAGCAGCGACAGGGGCCGACGCACAGATACGCAGTATTTT; cdr3_aa: CASSDRGRRTDTQYF
d_call: -; v_call: TRBV7-2; j_call: TRBJ2-7; clone_size: many; cdr3_nt: TGTGCCAGCAGCCCCCGTAGGTCCTACGAGCAGTACTTC; cdr3_aa: CASSPRRSYEQYF
d_call: -; v_call: TRBV2; j_call: TRBJ1-3; clone_size: -; cdr3_nt: TGTGCCAGCCAAGGATTCCTGGCCTCTGGAAACACCATATATTTT; cdr3_aa: CASQGFLASGNTIYF
d_call: -; v_call: TRBV7-3; j_call: TRBJ1-2; clone_size: many; cdr3_nt: TGTGCCAGCAGCTTAACGCCAGGGAGTAACTATGGCTACACCTTC; cdr3_aa: CASSLTPGSNYGYTF